Each of the 8 T cell receptor beta chains below was sequenced from the same sample in a study of Graves' ophthalmopathy and Graves' hyperthyroidism. RNA served as the template for amplifying TCR beta CDR3 regions. RT-PCR with HTBI primers came first, then second-round multiplex PCR. TCRdb independently ran MiXCR on the multiplex PCR reads; one entry per CDR3 protein. The sample records 200,000 to 250,000 distinct CDR3 sequences, 20% to 25% being singletons. The sample consisted of peripheral blood. These receptors all come from a woman aged 45 to 65 with Graves' ophthalmopathy.

In this sample, this clonotype turned up many times. The V gene is TRBV19, the J gene TRBJ2-7; 8 bases are shared with TRBD2. The CDR3 covers 13 residues. The germline gives CDR1 LNHDA, CDR2 SQIVND (reference sequence). J was trimmed by 5 bases and V by 6 bases; bases with no gene match: 6. In DNA, the CDR3 is TGTGCCAGTAGCCAGCGGGGGTCCCACGAGCAGTACTTC. As protein: CASSQRGSHEQYF.

In this sample, this clonotype turned up many times. The V gene is TRBV13, the J gene TRBJ2-7; no definite D call. This CDR3 has 14 amino acids. Germline lookup yields CDR1 PRHDT and CDR2 FYEKMQ (reference sequence). V lost 2 bases to trimming and J lost 2 bases, with 10 bases between them. The CDR3 here is CASSLRGQAYEQYF. The CDR3 DNA reads as TGTGCCAGCAGCTTACGAGGTCAGGCCTACGAGCAGTACTTC.

This clonotype was counted ten times or more. CDR3 sequence reads: CASRPLTGAQETQYF. CDR3 nucleotide sequence: TGTGCCAGCAGACCTTTAACAGGGGCCCAAGAGACCCAGTACTTC. V usage is TRBV6-2 or TRBV6-3 and J usage is TRBJ2-5; 7 bases line up with TRBD1. Germline assignment: CDR1 MNHEY and CDR2 SVGEGT. CDR3 size: 15 residues. V was pared by 6 bases and J by 1 base, with 8 bases of the junction left unmatched.

There are many counts of this clonotype. The J gene is TRBJ1-5, the V gene TRBV11-2; D is perhaps TRBD1 (6 bases). The CDR3 contains 13 residues. Per germline, CDR1 SGHAT and CDR2 FQNNGV. V dropped 5 bases and J dropped 7 bases, with 12 bases sitting between them. CDR3 coding DNA: TGTGCCAGCAGCCGGGACATGAGGCAGCCCCAGCATTTT. The encoded protein is CASSRDMRQPQHF.

The chain carries TRBV2 and TRBJ2-7, with D possibly being TRBD1 (5 bases). CDR1 and CDR2 from the germline V gene are SNHLY and FYNNEI. V lost 8 bases and J 1 base, leaving 15 bases between the germline ends. The CDR3 spans 14 residues. The CDR3 here is CASVPGPGSYEQYF. The CDR3 region has the DNA TGTGCCAGCGTGCCAGGGCCAGGATCCTACGAGCAGTACTTC.

This clonotype was counted at least ten times. V usage is TRBV12-3 or TRBV12-4 and J usage is TRBJ1-1; the D gene is possibly TRBD1 (5 bases). The CDR3 contains 11 residues. V was clipped by 6 bases and J by 6 bases, with 8 bases between them. The CDR3 here is CASSRAAEAFF. In nucleotides, the CDR3 is TGTGCCAGCAGCAGGGCGGCTGAAGCTTTCTTT.

This clonotype was recorded at least ten times. The CDR3 sequence is CASSSNRKYANTGELFF. The CDR3 coding sequence is TGCGCCAGCAGCTCAAACAGAAAATACGCGAACACCGGGGAGCTGTTTTTT. The J gene is TRBJ2-2, the V gene TRBV5-1, with D hard to call. V was clipped by 3 bases and J by 0 bases, with 15 bases between them. CDR1 is SGHRS, CDR2 YFSETQ, per germline. The CDR3 consists of 17 residues.

This clonotype was observed at least ten times. The chain recombines TRBV10-3 with TRBJ1-1; 9 positions agree with TRBD1. CDR3 size: 14 residues. Germline V CDR1 and CDR2: ENHRY, SYGVKD. The junction had 6 bases not matched to a gene; V was cut back by 7 bases and J by 3 bases. CDR3 bases: TGTGCCATCAATAGGGACAGGGTTGACACTGAAGCTTTCTTT. The encoded protein is CAINRDRVDTEAFF.